One sample yielded the 20 T cell receptor beta chains listed below, sequenced in a study of cytomegalovirus exposure and HLA in healthy donors. With 60 Vbeta and 13 Jbeta primers, the PCR was carried out. Generated by immunoSEQ multiplex PCR, the TCRdb table keeps only in-frame clones and is missing some. This table has around 95,000 clones, over 80% appearing once. Sequenced input: PBMCs. The receptors originated from a female donor in good health and CMV-seropositive.

This chain connects TRBV29-1 to TRBJ1-1; 7 bases line up with TRBD1. The J segment lost 4 bases and the V segment lost 2 bases, leaving 1 base of the junction unmatched. CDR3 length: 12 amino acids. CDR1 and CDR2 (germline): SQVTM, ANQGSEA. CDR3 bases: TGCAGCGTTGAAAAGGGGGCCACTGAAGCTTTCTTT. Translation gives CSVEKGATEAFF.

The chain joins TRBV19 to TRBJ2-7, with TRBD1 matching 7 bases. The CDR3 is 16 residues long. The V gene end was trimmed by 5 bases and the J gene end by 2 bases; junction bases not matched to a gene: 12. The germline gives CDR1 LNHDA, CDR2 SQIVND (reference sequence). This chain's CDR3 is CASSFNGQAEAYEQYF. DNA for the CDR3: TGTGCCAGTAGTTTTAATGGACAGGCGGAGGCCTACGAGCAGTACTTC. The full variable domain, rest sourced from reference TRBV19 and TRBJ2-7, is DGGITQSPKYLFRKEGQNVTLSCEQNLNHDAMYWYRQDPGQGLRLIYYSQIVNDFQKGDIAEGYSVSREKKESFPLTVTSAQKNPTAFYLCASSFNGQAEAYEQYFGPGTRLTVT.

The rearrangement links TRBV5-1 to TRBJ2-3; 8 bases align to TRBD1. Trimming took 4 bases from V and 6 from J; bases not matched to a gene: 7. Germline CDR1 and CDR2: SGHRS and YFSETQ. The CDR3 runs 14 residues. The CDR3 is CASSPRTGTDTQYF. CDR3 sequence (DNA): TGCGCCAGCAGCCCGCGGACAGGGACCGATACGCAGTATTTT.

V and J are TRBV5-1 and TRBJ1-1; D unresolved. The CDR3 consists of 14 residues. V was pared by 5 bases and J by 1 base, with 12 bases between. In germline, CDR1 is SGHRS, CDR2 YFSETQ. The CDR3 is CASRRARGNTEAFF. The CDR3, as DNA: TGCGCCAGCAGGCGGGCCCGGGGGAACACTGAAGCTTTCTTT.

This chain links TRBV27 with TRBJ2-3; TRBD2 aligns across 14 bases. CDR3 length: 19 amino acids. The germline gives CDR1 MNHEY, CDR2 SMNVEV (reference sequence). The V gene end was trimmed by 5 bases and the J gene end by 2 bases; junction bases not matched to a gene: 12. For the CDR3, the DNA is TGTGCCAGCAGTCCACACAGACTAGCGGGAGGGCGGGACACAGATACGCAGTATTTT. Translation: CASSPHRLAGGRDTDTQYF.

The V and J genes are TRBV19 and TRBJ1-5; maybe TRBD1 (5 bases). Germline loops: CDR1 LNHDA, CDR2 SQIVND (reference sequence). V was trimmed by 6 bases and J by 0 bases, leaving 15 bases between them. The CDR3 sequence is 16 residues long. The CDR3 is CASRRAGGFSNQPQHF. CDR3 coding DNA: TGTGCCAGTAGGCGAGCCGGGGGATTTAGCAATCAGCCCCAGCATTTT.

The V and J genes are TRBV6-1 and TRBJ1-5, with a tentative D call TRBD1 (6 bases). The CDR3 is made up of 15 amino acids. Trimming shortened V by 4 bases and J by 0 bases, and 10 bases separated the two germline ends. Germline CDR1 is MNHNS and CDR2 is SASEGT. The CDR3 coding sequence is TGTGCCAGCAGTGGTGGGACATCTAGCAATCAGCCCCAGCATTTT. Protein: CASSGGTSSNQPQHF.

The CDR3 loop reads CASSLGSGNLYNEQFF. Written as DNA, the CDR3 is TGTGCCAGCAGCTTAGGTAGCGGGAATCTCTACAATGAGCAGTTCTTC. The rearrangement joins TRBV7-9 to TRBJ2-1; 8 nucleotides match TRBD2. Germline lookup yields CDR1 SEHNR and CDR2 FQNEAQ (reference sequence). This CDR3 spans 16 amino acids. V gave up 1 base and J gave up 3 bases; unmatched junction bases: 5.

The rearrangement joins TRBV14 to TRBJ2-1, with TRBD2 matching over 14 bases. There are 21 residues in the CDR3. In germline, CDR1 is SGHDN, CDR2 FVKESK. The V segment lost 3 bases and the J segment 3 bases; nucleotides outside the gene matches: 16. The CDR3 spells CASSHPGGTSGSSSVYNEQFF. CDR3 DNA: TGTGCCAGCAGCCACCCTGGGGGGACTAGCGGGAGCAGTTCCGTCTACAATGAGCAGTTCTTC.

The J gene is TRBJ1-1, the V gene TRBV7-6; maybe TRBD1 (5 bases). Between the trimmed V and J ends, which lost 2 bases and 1 base, there was a span of 8 bases. The CDR3 is 14 residues long. Germline loops: CDR1 SGHVS, CDR2 FNYEAQ. The CDR3 reads CASSLRGWNTEAFF. The CDR3 DNA reads as TGTGCCAGCAGCTTAAGGGGATGGAACACTGAAGCTTTCTTT. The full variable domain, rest sourced from reference TRBV7-6 and TRBJ1-1, is GAGVSQSPRYKVTKRGQDVALRCDPISGHVSLYWYRQALGQGPEFLTYFNYEAQQDKSGLPNDRFSAERPEGSISTLTIQRTEQRDSAMYRCASSLRGWNTEAFFGQGTRLTVV.

This clone was observed a handful of times. The chain links TRBV5-1 to TRBJ2-2; TRBD1 is a possible D gene (5 bases). The CDR3 is 14 amino acids. Germline V gene data show CDR1 as SGHRS and CDR2 as YFSETQ. V lost 4 bases, J lost 5 bases, and 12 bases lay in between. CDR3 DNA: TGCGCCAGCAGCCTGAGCAGGGTGACCGGGGAGCTGTTTTTT. Translated, it gives CASSLSRVTGELFF.

As concerns this clone: A junction boundary mismatches the germline segment, possibly from a read error. The rearrangement joins TRBV4-1 to TRBJ2-2; 11 nucleotides align to TRBD2. This CDR3 contains 15 residues. Germline values: CDR1 MGHRA, CDR2 YSYEKL. CDR3: CPSSQGTSGTGELFF. CDR3 in DNA: TGCCCCAGCAGCCAAGGGACTAGCGGCACCGGGGAGCTGTTTTTT.

The V call is TRBV2, the J call TRBJ1-6; 8 bases align to TRBD1. Germline V gives CDR1 SNHLY, CDR2 FYNNEI. With 3 bases clipped from V and 7 bases from J, the junction kept 2 bases outside the gene matches. CDR3 size: 14 residues. The CDR3 region has the DNA TGTGCCAGCAGTGACCGACAGGGGAATTCACCCCTCCACTTT. The encoded protein is CASSDRQGNSPLHF. Combining the CDR3 with reference TRBV2 and TRBJ1-6 gives the whole variable domain EPEVTQTPSHQVTQMGQEVILRCVPISNHLYFYWYRQILGQKVEFLVSFYNNEISEKSEIFDDQFSVERPDGSNFTLKIRSTKLEDSAMYFCASSDRQGNSPLHFGNGTRLTVT.

The rearrangement joins TRBV19 to TRBJ1-2; a possible D gene is TRBD1 (5 bases). The CDR3 sequence is 14 residues long. V lost 3 bases and J lost 5, with 13 bases in between. CDR1 and CDR2 from the germline V gene are LNHDA and SQIVND (reference sequence). The CDR3 reads CASSIPGVAYGYTF. The CDR3 region has the DNA TGTGCCAGTAGTATTCCGGGGGTGGCGTATGGCTACACCTTC.

V usage is TRBV5-6 and J usage is TRBJ2-3; D is undetermined. Germline V gene data show CDR1 as SGHDT and CDR2 as YYEEEE. V was cut by 0 bases and J by 1 base, with 9 bases left in between. CDR3 length equals 15 residues. CDR3 in amino acids: CASSLAVGGTDTQYF. The CDR3 DNA reads TGTGCCAGCAGCTTGGCTGTAGGAGGCACAGATACGCAGTATTTT.

This rearrangement joins TRBV18 to TRBJ1-6; possibly TRBD1 for D (6 bases). Between the trimmed V and J ends, which lost 3 bases and 10 bases, there was a span of 19 bases. This CDR3 spans 16 amino acids. Germline CDR1 reads KGHSH; CDR2 reads LQKENI. CDR3 sequence: CASSPIATGRESPLHF. CDR3 nucleotide sequence: TGTGCCAGCTCACCCATCGCGACAGGAAGGGAATCACCCCTCCACTTT.

The rearrangement uses TRBV14 and TRBJ1-1; D not certain. Germline V CDR1 and CDR2: SGHDN, FVKESK. The CDR3 consists of 13 residues. V lost 0 bases and J 5 bases, leaving 7 bases between the germline ends. CDR3 coding DNA: TGTGCCAGCAGCCAAGAAGTCACTACTGAAGCTTTCTTT. Encoded protein: CASSQEVTTEAFF.

This clone turned up a few times. J is TRBJ1-5 and V is TRBV28; TRBD1 aligns across 8 bases. Germline CDR1 MDHEN, CDR2 SYDVKM. The CDR3 contains 16 residues. J lost 7 bases, V lost 8 bases, and 16 bases had no gene match. CDR3 loop: CASRLPGQGMGQPQHF. CDR3 bases: TGTGCCAGCCGACTCCCCGGACAGGGAATGGGGCAGCCCCAGCATTTT.

The rearrangement uses TRBV29-1 and TRBJ2-1, with TRBD2 matching over 12 bases. Germline lookup yields CDR1 SQVTM and CDR2 ANQGSEA. Unmatched junction bases numbered 20, after V lost 4 bases and J lost 7 bases. This CDR3 comprises 19 residues. For the CDR3, the DNA is TGCAGCGTTGTCTCCCAATATTCGCTAGCGGGGGGGCGGGTAAATGAGCAGTTCTTC. It specifies CSVVSQYSLAGGRVNEQFF.

The rearrangement uses TRBV27 and TRBJ2-3; a possible D gene is TRBD2 (6 bases). From germline, CDR1 is MNHEY and CDR2 SMNVEV (reference sequence). Trimming left V 2 bases short and J 8 bases short, with 11 bases between. The CDR3 loop spans 13 amino acids. CDR3 sequence reads: CASSLLNGGTQYF. The DNA of the CDR3 is TGTGCCAGCAGTTTACTTAACGGGGGTACGCAGTATTTT.